This entry concerns a single T cell receptor beta chain. The target antigen is unknown. This record belongs to a study of identical twins. A template switching step contributed a universal primer site, while unique molecular identifiers were present in the cDNA. TCRdb analysed the 5' RACE reads with MiXCR anew, one entry per CDR3 protein. The table has under 900,000 distinct CDR3 sequences, roughly an eighth seen once. The CDR3 covers 16 residues. Germline loops: CDR1 LGHNT, CDR2 FRNRAP. The V end was cut by 0 bases, the J end by 0 bases, with 10 bases between. Overall study findings and caveats: In cord blood, abundant beta clonotypes had fewer insertions; memory showed no trend.

The sample was also reused in another study, on yellow fever vaccine responses in identical twins. From that report: Twins' vaccine T cell responses reportedly seemed partly convergent and partly personalized.

The chain is built from TRBV12-5 and TRBJ2-3, with a tentative D call TRBD2 (7 bases). The origin of this receptor is a woman younger than 35 in good health. The material sequenced was PBMCs. The CDR3 nucleotides are TGTGCTAGTGGTTTGGTGCGGGGGCTGAGCACAGATACGCAGTATTTT. It translates to CASGLVRGLSTDTQYF. The variable domain in full, completed from reference TRBV12-5 and TRBJ2-3, reads DARVTQTPRHKVTEMGQEVTMRCQPILGHNTVFWYRQTMMQGLELLAYFRNRAPLDDSGMPKDRFSAEMPDATLATLKIQPSEPRDSAVYFCASGLVRGLSTDTQYFGPGTRLTVL.